The 20 T cell receptor beta chains below come from one sample, sequenced in a study of blood T cell repertoires in COVID-19. Assay used: immunoSEQ multiplex PCR; TCRdb lists only in-frame clones, some missing. The table includes 200,000 or so clones, 60% to 80% detected once. The sequencing input was peripheral blood. Receptors were obtained from a man in his sixties with active or convalescent COVID-19.

This chain's CDR3 is CASSQALSSYNEQFF. The CDR3 DNA reads as TGCGCCAGCAGTCAAGCTTTGAGCTCCTACAATGAGCAGTTCTTC. The chain uses TRBV5-1 and TRBJ2-1; D gene unclear. The CDR3 totals 15 residues. Germline values: CDR1 SGHRS, CDR2 YFSETQ. Trimming took 5 bases from V and 0 from J, leaving 12 bases between them.

The gene calls are TRBV5-6 and TRBJ2-5; 7 bases fit TRBD2. In germline, CDR1 is SGHDT, CDR2 YYEEEE. After removal of 4 bases from V and 4 bases from J, the junction contained 4 bases not matched to a gene. CDR3 length equals 13 residues. In DNA, the CDR3 is TGTGCCAGCAGCACAATAGCGGGAGAGACCCAGTACTTC. Protein sequence: CASSTIAGETQYF. The variable domain in full, completed from reference TRBV5-6 and TRBJ2-5, reads DAGVTQSPTHLIKTRGQQVTLRCSPKSGHDTVSWYQQALGQGPQFIFQYYEEEERQRGNFPDRFSGHQFPNYSSELNVNALLLGDSALYLCASSTIAGETQYFGPGTRLLVL.

This clone has just a few counts. V and J are TRBV24-1 and TRBJ2-5, with 10 bases lining up with TRBD1. CDR1 and CDR2 from the germline V gene are KGHDR and SFDVKD. The CDR3 is 16 amino acids. Trimming took 4 bases from V and 6 from J; bases not matched to a gene: 10. The CDR3 spells CATSEPGTGDGKTQYF. In DNA, the CDR3 is TGTGCCACCAGTGAACCCGGGACAGGGGACGGAAAGACCCAGTACTTC.

The chain employs TRBV9 and TRBJ1-5; D uncertain. V lost 2 bases to trimming and J lost 5 bases, with 5 bases between them. Germline assignment: CDR1 SGDLS and CDR2 YYNGEE. The CDR3 loop spans 12 amino acids. The CDR3 loop is CASSVGDQPQHF. Written as DNA, the CDR3 is TGTGCCAGCAGCGTCGGGGATCAGCCCCAGCATTTT.

CDR3 amino acids: CASSTWTGPYEQYF. The CDR3 nucleotides read TGTGCCAGCAGTACCTGGACAGGGCCCTACGAGCAGTACTTC. The chain has TRBV6-5 and TRBJ2-7; 8 bases fit TRBD1. This CDR3 has 14 residues. V shed 5 bases and J 2 bases; nucleotides not matched to a gene: 5. CDR1 is MNHEY and CDR2 is SVGAGI in the germline V gene.

This clone was observed a few times. V and J are TRBV18 and TRBJ1-1, with D unresolved. V lost 6 bases to trimming and J lost 0 bases, with 11 bases between them. CDR1 is KGHSH, CDR2 LQKENI, per germline. CDR3 length: 14 amino acids. The CDR3 sequence: CASSPSRVNTEAFF. As DNA, the CDR3 is TGTGCCAGCTCCCCCTCCCGAGTGAACACTGAAGCTTTCTTT.

The chain recombines TRBV21-1 with TRBJ2-7; no DNA check was done on the table's D call, TRBD1. TRBV21-1 corresponds to a pseudogene. The CDR3 is made up of 15 amino acids. CDR3 bases: TGTGCCACCCTTTCAGGGGCGAACCGGCTCTACGAGCAGTACTTC. Its translation is CATLSGANRLYEQYF.

V usage is TRBV28 and J usage is TRBJ2-3; TRBD1 aligns across 9 bases. There are 14 residues in the CDR3. After removal of 6 bases from V and 4 bases from J, the junction contained 5 bases not matched to a gene. Germline V lookup: CDR1 MDHEN, CDR2 SYDVKM. CDR3 DNA: TGTGCCAGCAGGTTAACAGGGGGCGCAGATACGCAGTATTTT. Translating it yields CASRLTGGADTQYF.

The rearrangement links TRBV5-3 to TRBJ2-4; no clear D gene. TRBV5-3 is an ORF, with its function uncertain. V was trimmed by 6 bases and J by 0 bases, leaving 10 bases between them. CDR3 length: 14 residues. CDR3 region: CARNRLVAKNIQYF. The CDR3 region has the DNA TGTGCCAGAAACCGACTCGTAGCCAAAAACATTCAGTACTTC.

This clone has a single count. This rearrangement joins TRBV2 to TRBJ1-5; no reliable D call. The CDR3 has 14 residues. Germline V gene data show CDR1 as SNHLY and CDR2 as FYNNEI. Trimming removed 3 bases from V and 2 bases from J, with 8 bases in between. The CDR3: CASSDSAGNQPQHF. Written as DNA, the CDR3 is TGTGCCAGCAGTGACAGTGCGGGCAATCAGCCCCAGCATTTT.

The rearrangement uses TRBV19 and TRBJ2-5; 7 bases are a match to TRBD1. With V trimmed by 1 base and J by 2 bases, 1 base remained unmatched. This CDR3 has 14 amino acids. Germline V CDR1 and CDR2: LNHDA, SQIVND (reference sequence). CDR3 residues: CASSIGQGQETQYF. In DNA, the CDR3 is TGTGCCAGTAGTATAGGACAGGGACAAGAGACCCAGTACTTC.

This clone is a singleton in its sample. The chain carries TRBV7-3 and TRBJ2-1; 12 bases line up with TRBD1. The CDR3 is 15 residues long. Germline V gene lookup returns CDR1 SGHTA and CDR2 FQGTGA. The trim removed 4 bases at V and 9 bases at J, leaving 7 bases unmatched. This CDR3 reads CASSSGQGASGEQFF. Here the CDR3 DNA reads TGTGCCAGCAGCTCGGGACAGGGGGCGAGCGGTGAGCAGTTCTTC.

The chain is built from TRBV18 and TRBJ2-7, with 7 bases matching TRBD1. Germline CDR1 is KGHSH and CDR2 is LQKENI. Trimming took 2 bases from V and 3 from J; bases not matched to a gene: 7. The CDR3 runs to 15 residues. The chain's CDR3 is CASSPSTGAHYEQYF. DNA for the CDR3: TGTGCCAGCTCACCATCTACAGGGGCACACTACGAGCAGTACTTC.

V gene TRBV3-1 (or the pseudogene TRBV3-2) combines with J gene TRBJ2-7; D is unresolved. The V end was cut by 0 bases, the J end by 7 bases, with 7 bases between. From germline, CDR1 is LGHDT and CDR2 YNNKEL (reference sequence). The CDR3 runs 12 residues. The CDR3 reads CASSQDSGEQYF. The CDR3 nucleotides read TGTGCCAGCAGCCAAGATTCAGGAGAGCAGTACTTC.

The rearrangement uses TRBV4-2 and TRBJ2-1; D is unclear. The ends were cut back, 1 base at V and 6 bases at J, with 10 bases in the middle. The germline CDR1 and CDR2 sequences are LGHNA and YNFKEQ. The CDR3 has 14 amino acids. The DNA of the CDR3 is TGTGCCAGCAGCCAAGTGTCCAGTCCCAATGAGCAGTTCTTC. Translating gives CASSQVSSPNEQFF.

This chain links TRBV6-6 with TRBJ1-4, with TRBD1 matching over 9 bases. CDR1 and CDR2 from the germline V gene are MNHNY and SVGAGI (reference sequence). J was trimmed by 6 bases and V by 5 bases; bases with no gene match: 4. CDR3 length: 14 residues. The CDR3 loop reads CASSATGGDEKLFF. The CDR3 DNA follows: TGTGCCAGCAGTGCCACAGGGGGCGATGAAAAACTGTTTTTT.

V is TRBV2 and J is TRBJ1-6, with D unresolved. The V and J ends lost 10 bases and 0 bases respectively, with 10 bases between them. The germline V gene has CDR1 SNHLY and CDR2 FYNNEI. The CDR3 has 14 residues. The CDR3 here is CATNPSSYNSPLHF. The CDR3, as DNA: TGTGCCACGAACCCGAGCTCCTATAATTCACCCCTCCACTTT.

The chain combines TRBV5-4 with TRBJ1-6, with D unclear. The CDR3 consists of 16 residues. Germline V CDR1 and CDR2: SGHNT, YYREEE (reference sequence). Trimming left V 3 bases short and J 7 bases short, with 17 bases between. The CDR3 reads CASSSDSSPGNSPLHF. The CDR3, as DNA: TGTGCCAGCAGCTCGGATTCCTCCCCCGGGAATTCACCCCTCCACTTT.

Here the CDR3 DNA reads TGTGCCATCCCGGGTGATATTTGGGCGGGTTCACCCCTCCACTTT. Translated: CAIPGDIWAGSPLHF. This chain joins TRBV11-2 and TRBJ1-6; D ambiguous. The CDR3 spans 15 residues. Germline V CDR1 and CDR2: SGHAT, FQNNGV. The V end was cut by 10 bases, the J end by 9 bases, with 22 bases between.

This clone was detected only once. The chain has TRBV24-1 and TRBJ2-2; D gene uncertain. The CDR3 runs 14 residues. Trimming removed 9 bases at V and 0 bases at J, with 10 bases between. Per germline, CDR1 KGHDR and CDR2 SFDVKD. The CDR3 region is CATCSQANTGELFF. In nucleotides, the CDR3 is TGTGCCACCTGCTCCCAGGCGAACACCGGGGAGCTGTTTTTT.